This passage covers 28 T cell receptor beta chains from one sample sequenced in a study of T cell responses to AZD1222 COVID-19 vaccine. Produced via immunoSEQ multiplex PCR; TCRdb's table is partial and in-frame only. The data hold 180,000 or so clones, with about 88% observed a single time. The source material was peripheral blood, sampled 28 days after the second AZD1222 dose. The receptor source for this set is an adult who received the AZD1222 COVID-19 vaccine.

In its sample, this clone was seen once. CDR3 residues: CATSDVNTNYGYTF. Here the CDR3 DNA reads TGTGCCACCAGTGATGTGAACACTAACTATGGCTACACCTTC. The chain joins TRBV24-1 to TRBJ1-2; D unclear. Trimming cost V 3 bases and J 0 bases, with 7 bases left between them. This CDR3 has 14 residues. Germline V CDR1 and CDR2: KGHDR, SFDVKD.

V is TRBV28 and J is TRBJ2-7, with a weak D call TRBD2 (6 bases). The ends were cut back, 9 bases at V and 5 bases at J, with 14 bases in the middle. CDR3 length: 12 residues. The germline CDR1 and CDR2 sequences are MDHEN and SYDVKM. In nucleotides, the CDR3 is TGTGCCAGTCTAGGCGGGAACAACGAGCAGTACTTC. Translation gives CASLGGNNEQYF. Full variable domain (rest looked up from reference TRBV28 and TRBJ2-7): DVKVTQSSRYLVKRTGEKVFLECVQDMDHENMFWYRQDPGLGLRLIYFSYDVKMKEKGDIPEGYSVSREKKERFSLILESASTNQTSMYLCASLGGNNEQYFGPGTRLTVT.

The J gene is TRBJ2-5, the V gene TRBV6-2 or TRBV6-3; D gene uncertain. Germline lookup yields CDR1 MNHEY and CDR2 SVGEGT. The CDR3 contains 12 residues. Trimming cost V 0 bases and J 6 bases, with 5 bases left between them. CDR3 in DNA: TGTGCCAGCAGTTACTCGTATCAGACCCAGTACTTC. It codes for CASSYSYQTQYF.

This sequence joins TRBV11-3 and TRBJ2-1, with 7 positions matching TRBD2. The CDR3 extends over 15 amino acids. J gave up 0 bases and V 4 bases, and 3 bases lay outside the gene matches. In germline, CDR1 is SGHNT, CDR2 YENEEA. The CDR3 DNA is TGTGCCAGCAGCTCGGGACTAAGCTCCTACAATGAGCAGTTCTTC. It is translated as CASSSGLSSYNEQFF.

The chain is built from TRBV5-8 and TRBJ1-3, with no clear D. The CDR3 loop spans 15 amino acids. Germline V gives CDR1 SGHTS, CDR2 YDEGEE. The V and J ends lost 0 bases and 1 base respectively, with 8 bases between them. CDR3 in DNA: TGTGCCAGCAGCTTGGCGACGCGTTCTGGAAACACCATATATTTT. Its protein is CASSLATRSGNTIYF.

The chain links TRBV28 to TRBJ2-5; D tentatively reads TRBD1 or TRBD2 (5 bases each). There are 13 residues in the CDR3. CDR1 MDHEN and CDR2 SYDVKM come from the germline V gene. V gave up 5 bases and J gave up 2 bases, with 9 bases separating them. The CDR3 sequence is CASSRDEQETQYF. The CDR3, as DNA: TGTGCCAGCAGTCGGGACGAGCAAGAGACCCAGTACTTC.

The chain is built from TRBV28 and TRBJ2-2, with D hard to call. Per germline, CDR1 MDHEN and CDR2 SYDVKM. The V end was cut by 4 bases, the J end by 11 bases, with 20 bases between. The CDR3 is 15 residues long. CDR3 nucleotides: TGTGCCAGCAGTTCCGTCGACGGAGCTAACGGCGAGCTGTTTTTT. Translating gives CASSSVDGANGELFF.

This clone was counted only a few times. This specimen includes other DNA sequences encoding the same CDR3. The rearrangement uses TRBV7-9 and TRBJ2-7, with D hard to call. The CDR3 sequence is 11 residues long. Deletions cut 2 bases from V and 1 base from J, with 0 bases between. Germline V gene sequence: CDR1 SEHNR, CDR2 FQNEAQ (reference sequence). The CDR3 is CASSLSYEQYF. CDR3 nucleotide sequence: TGTGCCAGCAGCTTATCCTACGAGCAGTACTTC.

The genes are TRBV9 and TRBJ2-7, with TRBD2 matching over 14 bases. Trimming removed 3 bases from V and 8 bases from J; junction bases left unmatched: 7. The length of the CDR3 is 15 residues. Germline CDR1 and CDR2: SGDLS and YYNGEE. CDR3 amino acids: CASSAQGLAGAQQYF. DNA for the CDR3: TGTGCCAGCAGCGCCCAGGGACTAGCGGGAGCGCAGCAGTACTTC.

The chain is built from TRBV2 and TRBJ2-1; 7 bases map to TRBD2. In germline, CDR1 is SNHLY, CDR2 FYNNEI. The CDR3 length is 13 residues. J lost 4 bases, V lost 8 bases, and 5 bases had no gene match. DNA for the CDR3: TGTGCCAGCGAGCGGGACCAGTACAATGAGCAGTTCTTC. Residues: CASERDQYNEQFF.

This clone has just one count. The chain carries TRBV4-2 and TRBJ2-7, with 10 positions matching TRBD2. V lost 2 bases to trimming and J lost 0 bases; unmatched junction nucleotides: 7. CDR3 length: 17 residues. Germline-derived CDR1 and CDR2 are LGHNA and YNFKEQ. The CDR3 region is CASSQSPGTSVSYEQYF. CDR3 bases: TGTGCCAGCAGCCAAAGCCCCGGGACTAGCGTCTCCTACGAGCAGTACTTC.

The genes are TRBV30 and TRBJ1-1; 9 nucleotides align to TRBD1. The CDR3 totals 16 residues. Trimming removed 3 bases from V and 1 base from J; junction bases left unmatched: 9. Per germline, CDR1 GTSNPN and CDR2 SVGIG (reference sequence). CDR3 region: CAWRTGQGERNTEAFF. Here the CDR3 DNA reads TGTGCCTGGAGGACGGGACAGGGCGAACGGAACACTGAAGCTTTCTTT.

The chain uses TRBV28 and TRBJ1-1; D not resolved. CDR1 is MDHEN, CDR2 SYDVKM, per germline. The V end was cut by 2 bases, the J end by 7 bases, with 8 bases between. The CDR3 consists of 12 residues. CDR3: CASSLRGFEAFF. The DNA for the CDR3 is TGTGCCAGCAGTTTAAGAGGGTTTGAAGCTTTCTTT.

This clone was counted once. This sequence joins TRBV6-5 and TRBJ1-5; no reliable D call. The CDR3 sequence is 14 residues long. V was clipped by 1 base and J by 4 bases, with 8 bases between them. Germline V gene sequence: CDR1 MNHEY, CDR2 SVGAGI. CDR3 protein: CASSYLSGNQPQHF. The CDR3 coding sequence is TGTGCCAGCAGTTACTTGAGCGGGAATCAGCCCCAGCATTTT.

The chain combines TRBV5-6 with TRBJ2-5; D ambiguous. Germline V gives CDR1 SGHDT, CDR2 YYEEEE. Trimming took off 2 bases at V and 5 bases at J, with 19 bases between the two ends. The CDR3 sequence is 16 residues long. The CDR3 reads CASSLEYGRAGETQYF. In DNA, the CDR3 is TGTGCCAGCAGCTTAGAATACGGACGGGCTGGGGAGACCCAGTACTTC. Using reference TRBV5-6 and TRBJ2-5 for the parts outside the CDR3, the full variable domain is DAGVTQSPTHLIKTRGQQVTLRCSPKSGHDTVSWYQQALGQGPQFIFQYYEEEERQRGNFPDRFSGHQFPNYSSELNVNALLLGDSALYLCASSLEYGRAGETQYFGPGTRLLVL.

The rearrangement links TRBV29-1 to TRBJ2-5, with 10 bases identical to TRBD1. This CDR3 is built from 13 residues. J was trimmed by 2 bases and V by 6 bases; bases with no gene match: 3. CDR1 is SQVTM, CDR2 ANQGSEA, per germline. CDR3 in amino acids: CSVLGQGQETQYF. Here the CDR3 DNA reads TGCAGCGTCCTGGGACAGGGGCAAGAGACCCAGTACTTC. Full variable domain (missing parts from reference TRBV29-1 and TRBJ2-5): SAVISQKPSRDICQRGTSLTIQCQVDSQVTMMFWYRQQPGQSLTLIATANQGSEATYESGFVIDKFPISRPNLTFSTLTVSNMSPEDSSIYLCSVLGQGQETQYFGPGTRLLVL.

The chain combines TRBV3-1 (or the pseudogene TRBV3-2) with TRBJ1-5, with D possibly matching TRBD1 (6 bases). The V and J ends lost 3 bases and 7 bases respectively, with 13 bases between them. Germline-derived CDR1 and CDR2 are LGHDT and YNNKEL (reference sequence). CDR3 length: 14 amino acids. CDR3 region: CASSHGGGWQPQHF. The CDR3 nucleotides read TGTGCCAGCAGCCATGGGGGGGGCTGGCAGCCCCAGCATTTT.

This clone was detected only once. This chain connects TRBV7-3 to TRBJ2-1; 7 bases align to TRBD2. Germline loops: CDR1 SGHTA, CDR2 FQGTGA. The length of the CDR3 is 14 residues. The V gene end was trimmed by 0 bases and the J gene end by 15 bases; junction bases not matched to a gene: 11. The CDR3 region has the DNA TGTGCCAGCAGCTTAACCCCGGCTGGCGGGAGTGCGTTCTTC. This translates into CASSLTPAGGSAFF.

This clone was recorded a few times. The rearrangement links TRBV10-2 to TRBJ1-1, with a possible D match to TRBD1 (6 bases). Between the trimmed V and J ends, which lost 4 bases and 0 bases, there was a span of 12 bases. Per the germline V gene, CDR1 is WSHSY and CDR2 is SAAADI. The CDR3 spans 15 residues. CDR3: CASSGPTGMNTEAFF. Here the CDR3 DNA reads TGCGCCAGCAGTGGACCCACAGGGATGAACACTGAAGCTTTCTTT.

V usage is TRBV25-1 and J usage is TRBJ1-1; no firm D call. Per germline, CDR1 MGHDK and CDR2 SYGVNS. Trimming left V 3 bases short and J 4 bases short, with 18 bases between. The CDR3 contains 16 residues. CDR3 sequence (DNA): TGTGCCAGCAGTGACGATGCGTTTAAGGTTCGCACTGAAGCTTTCTTT. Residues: CASSDDAFKVRTEAFF.

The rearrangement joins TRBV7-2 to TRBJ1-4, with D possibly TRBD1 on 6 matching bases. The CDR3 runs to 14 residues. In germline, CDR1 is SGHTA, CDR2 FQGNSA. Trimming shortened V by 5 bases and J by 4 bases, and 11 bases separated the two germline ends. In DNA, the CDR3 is TGTGCCAGCAGCCCTGGACAGAGTAATGAAAAACTGTTTTTT. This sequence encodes CASSPGQSNEKLFF. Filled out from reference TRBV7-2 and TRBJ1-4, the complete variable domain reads GAGVSQSPSNKVTEKGKDVELRCDPISGHTALYWYRQSLGQGLEFLIYFQGNSAPDKSGLPSDRFSAERTGGSVSTLTIQRTQQEDSAVYLCASSPGQSNEKLFFGSGTQLSVL.

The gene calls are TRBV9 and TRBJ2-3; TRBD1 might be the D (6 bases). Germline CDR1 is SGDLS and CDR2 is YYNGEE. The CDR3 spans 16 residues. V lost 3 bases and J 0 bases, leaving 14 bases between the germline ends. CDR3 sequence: CASSATGTTSTDTQYF. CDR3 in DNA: TGTGCCAGCAGCGCCACGGGGACAACCAGCACAGATACGCAGTATTTT.

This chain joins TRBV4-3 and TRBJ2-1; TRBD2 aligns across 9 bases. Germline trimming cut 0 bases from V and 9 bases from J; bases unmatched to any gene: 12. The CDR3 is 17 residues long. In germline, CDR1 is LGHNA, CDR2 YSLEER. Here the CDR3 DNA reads TGCGCCAGCAGCCAAGAAGGGCGTAGCGGGAGAGGTGGTGAGCAGTTCTTC. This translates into CASSQEGRSGRGGEQFF.

CDR3 coding DNA: TGTGCCAGCAGCTCCGACAGAATTGGAAACACCATATATTTT. The encoded protein is CASSSDRIGNTIYF. The V gene is TRBV28, the J gene TRBJ1-3; perhaps TRBD1 as D (5 bases). Germline lookup yields CDR1 MDHEN and CDR2 SYDVKM. V shed 6 bases and J shed 3 bases, with 12 bases lying between them. There are 14 residues in the CDR3.

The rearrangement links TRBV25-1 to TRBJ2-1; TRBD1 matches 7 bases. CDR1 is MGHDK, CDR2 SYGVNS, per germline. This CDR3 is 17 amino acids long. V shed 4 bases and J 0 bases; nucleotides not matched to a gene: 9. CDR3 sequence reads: CASSGQQGTSSYNEQFF. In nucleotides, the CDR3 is TGTGCCAGCAGTGGACAACAGGGGACGAGCTCCTACAATGAGCAGTTCTTC.

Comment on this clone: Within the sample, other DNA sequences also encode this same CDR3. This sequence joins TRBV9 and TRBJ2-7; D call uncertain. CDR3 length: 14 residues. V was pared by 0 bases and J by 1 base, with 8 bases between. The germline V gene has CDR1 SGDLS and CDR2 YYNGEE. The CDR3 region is CASSVGSLSYEQYF. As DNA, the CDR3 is TGTGCCAGCAGCGTAGGCAGTCTTTCCTACGAGCAGTACTTC.

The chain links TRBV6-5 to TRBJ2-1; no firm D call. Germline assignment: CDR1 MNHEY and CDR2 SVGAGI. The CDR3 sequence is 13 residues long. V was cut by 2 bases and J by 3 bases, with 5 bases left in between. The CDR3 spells CASSYDFYNEQFF. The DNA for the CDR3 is TGTGCCAGCAGTTACGATTTCTACAATGAGCAGTTCTTC.

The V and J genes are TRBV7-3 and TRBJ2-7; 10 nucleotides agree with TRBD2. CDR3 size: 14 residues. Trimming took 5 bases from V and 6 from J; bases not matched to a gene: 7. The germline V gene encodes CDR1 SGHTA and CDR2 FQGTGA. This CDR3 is CASSVAGGLSEQYF. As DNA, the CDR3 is TGTGCCAGCAGCGTAGCGGGAGGTCTGAGCGAGCAGTACTTC.